The T cell receptor beta chain described here comes from a study of cytomegalovirus exposure and HLA in healthy donors. V trimming: 1 base; J trimming: 9 bases; junction bases outside the gene matches: 12. CDR1 is LGHNA and CDR2 is YNFKEQ in the germline V gene. The CDR3 contains 17 residues. PCR primers comprised 60 Vbeta and 13 Jbeta primers. Libraries were prepared by immunoSEQ multiplex PCR; TCRdb keeps only in-frame clonotypes and omits some of them. The sample lists about 38,000 clones, roughly three quarters occurring once. V gene TRBV4-2 combines with J gene TRBJ2-1; 10 bases are shared with TRBD2. The clonotype was recovered from a man aged 25 to 40 in good health and CMV-seronegative. Sequences were obtained from PBMCs. CDR3 sequence reads: CASSQVPSGRSVGEQFF. DNA for the CDR3: TGTGCCAGCAGCCAAGTCCCTAGCGGGAGATCTGTAGGTGAGCAGTTCTTC.